The present TCR beta chain was sequenced within a study of tissue T cells after allogeneic stem cell transplantation. Overall study context: Patients with graft-versus-host disease had grafts: several unmodified, three CD34-selected and T-cell-depleted. Viable blood and marrow gave sorted CD3+ T cells if numbers allowed.

General study points: Anatomically similar tissues had similar TCR repertoires within each patient. Limitations included a small, clinically heterogeneous cohort and limited sampling depth.

Clones were sequenced by immunoSEQ multiplex PCR, and TCRdb holds only the in-frame ones, with some missing. The data contain some 28,000 clones, over 75% of them singletons. As for this clone: Antigen specificity is unknown.

The CDR3 covers 14 residues. Trimming cost V 6 bases and J 8 bases; bases outside gene matches: 9. Per germline, CDR1 LGHNT and CDR2 FRNRAP. The V gene is TRBV12-5, the J gene TRBJ1-1; 10 bases are a match to TRBD1. This specimen consisted of blood, obtained before transplantation. This receptor was identified in a woman aged 18-50 years who later had graft-versus-host disease after an allogeneic stem cell transplant. Here the CDR3 reads CASGHRTGGSEAFF. The DNA for the CDR3 is TGTGCTAGTGGCCACCGGACAGGGGGTTCGGAAGCTTTCTTT. The variable domain in full, with the rest retrieved from reference TRBV12-5 and TRBJ1-1, is DARVTQTPRHKVTEMGQEVTMRCQPILGHNTVFWYRQTMMQGLELLAYFRNRAPLDDSGMPKDRFSAEMPDATLATLKIQPSEPRDSAVYFCASGHRTGGSEAFFGQGTRLTVV.